These 30 T cell receptor beta chains share one sample of origin, sequenced in a study of human T cells and chemical hapten exposure. Time point noted: healthy volunteer bleed at 6 weeks. Unfractionated whole blood was the source from which total RNA was extracted. TCRdb independently ran MiXCR on the RACE reads; one entry per CDR3 protein. Seen here are tens of thousands of distinct CDR3 sequences, 5.5% observed once, and the top ten hold around 13%. Sequenced material: whole blood. All receptors derive from a human donor in good health. Some clones in this sample may be carry-over from other donors' samples.

This clonotype was counted at least ten times. This chain connects TRBV29-1 to TRBJ2-1; D possibly corresponds to TRBD2 (5 bases). Germline CDR1 and CDR2: SQVTM and ANQGSEA. Trimming left V 7 bases short and J 8 bases short, with 12 bases between. This CDR3 contains 11 residues. CDR3 in DNA: TGCAGCGCCGGGGTTGGGGATGAGCAGTTCTTC. Residues: CSAGVGDEQFF.

This clonotype was observed at least ten times. The CDR3 bases are TGCGCCAGCAGCTTGGATCCGGAGGGCGAGCAGTACTTC. This sequence encodes CASSLDPEGEQYF. This chain connects TRBV5-1 to TRBJ2-7, with a possible D match to TRBD2 (6 bases). Trimming shortened V by 0 bases and J by 6 bases, and 10 bases separated the two germline ends. Germline lookup yields CDR1 SGHRS and CDR2 YFSETQ. The length of the CDR3 is 13 residues.

This clonotype was seen only a few times. The CDR3 DNA reads as TGTGCCAGCAGAGTCGACAGGGAGGCCGAGCAGTACTTC. Its translation is CASRVDREAEQYF. The chain combines TRBV5-4 with TRBJ2-7, with D possibly matching TRBD1 (7 bases). V was shortened by 5 bases and J by 6 bases, with 15 bases between the two germline ends. The CDR3 extends over 13 amino acids. CDR1 SGHNT and CDR2 YYREEE come from the germline V gene (reference sequence).

This chain connects TRBV11-2 to TRBJ2-6; D call uncertain. Germline loops: CDR1 SGHAT, CDR2 FQNNGV. CDR3 length: 15 amino acids. Trimming pared 4 bases from V and 1 base from J, leaving 8 bases between. CDR3 sequence: CASSYGQSGANVLTF. The DNA of the CDR3 is TGTGCCAGCAGCTACGGGCAGTCTGGGGCCAACGTCCTGACTTTC.

This clonotype was counted a few times. The chain uses TRBV11-2 and TRBJ2-1; TRBD2 aligns across 13 bases. V lost 1 base, J lost 2 bases, and 11 bases stayed unmatched. The germline V gene encodes CDR1 SGHAT and CDR2 FQNNGV. This CDR3 has 20 residues. The DNA for the CDR3 is TGTGCCAGCAGCTTAGTGGGGGGGGGACTAGCGGGACAACCCTACAATGAGCAGTTCTTC. It codes for CASSLVGGGLAGQPYNEQFF.

This clonotype was seen many times. The V gene is TRBV10-3, the J gene TRBJ2-3; 10 bases line up with TRBD1. This CDR3 comprises 14 residues. In germline, CDR1 is ENHRY, CDR2 SYGVKD. The J segment lost 3 bases and the V segment lost 11 bases, leaving 8 bases of the junction unmatched. CDR3 protein: CASKRDRGTDTQYF. CDR3 coding DNA: TGTGCCTCCAAACGGGACAGGGGTACAGATACGCAGTATTTT.

This clonotype was counted many times. The rearrangement uses TRBV2 and TRBJ2-5; a possible D gene is TRBD2 (7 bases). V was clipped by 4 bases and J by 4 bases, with 13 bases between them. CDR3 length: 14 residues. Germline CDR1 reads SNHLY; CDR2 reads FYNNEI. DNA for the CDR3: TGTGCCAGCAGTGTAGTGGGGGGGCCAGAGACCCAGTACTTC. Translating it yields CASSVVGGPETQYF.

This clonotype was picked up a small number of times. The chain joins TRBV4-2 to TRBJ2-4; D gene uncertain. Trimming left V 1 base short and J 5 bases short, with 9 bases between. Germline CDR1 reads LGHNA; CDR2 reads YNFKEQ. The CDR3 has 14 residues. For the CDR3, the DNA is TGTGCCAGCAGCCAAGTTCTAACAGAAAACATTCAGTACTTC. It codes for CASSQVLTENIQYF.

This clonotype was seen ten or more times. The genes are TRBV20-1 and TRBJ2-3; D not resolved. The CDR3 length is 12 residues. Germline CDR1 DFQATT, CDR2 SNEGSKA (reference sequence). Trimming cost V 1 base and J 5 bases, with 7 bases left between them. The CDR3 DNA is TGCAGTGCTAGAGCATTATTAGATACGCAGTATTTT. Its protein is CSARALLDTQYF.

The sample holds a few counts of this clonotype. V gene TRBV18 combines with J gene TRBJ1-2; D ambiguous. Looked up from germline, CDR1 is KGHSH and CDR2 is LQKENI. The CDR3 is 16 amino acids. Deletions cut 2 bases from V and 0 bases from J, with 13 bases between. The DNA for the CDR3 is TGTGCCAGCTCACCATTCCCCACCCTCGCTAACTATGGCTACACCTTC. It yields the protein CASSPFPTLANYGYTF.

This clonotype was found a few times. This chain joins TRBV7-2 and TRBJ2-3, with TRBD2 matching over 7 bases. CDR1 is SGHTA and CDR2 is FQGNSA in the germline V gene. The CDR3 runs 15 residues. The trim removed 1 base at V and 4 bases at J, leaving 5 bases unmatched. The DNA of the CDR3 is TGTGCCAGCAGCTTAGGTGGGAGGGGTTCAGATACGCAGTATTTT. Translating it yields CASSLGGRGSDTQYF.

In its sample, this clonotype was seen many times. This chain links TRBV20-1 with TRBJ1-3; D ambiguous. The CDR3 is 15 residues long. V was clipped by 6 bases and J by 0 bases, with 15 bases between them. CDR1 and CDR2 (germline): DFQATT, SNEGSKA (reference sequence). The CDR3 sequence: CSALPRSPSGNTIYF. The CDR3 nucleotides read TGCAGTGCACTCCCAAGGAGCCCCTCTGGAAACACCATATATTTT.

At least ten counts were recorded for this clonotype. The CDR3 region is CASSQDSSGANVLTF. The CDR3 DNA reads TGTGCCAGCAGTCAGGACAGCTCTGGGGCCAACGTCCTGACTTTC. V usage is TRBV6-2 or TRBV6-3 and J usage is TRBJ2-6, with TRBD1 as a possible D gene (6 bases). CDR3 length: 15 amino acids. Trimming left V 5 bases short and J 0 bases short, with 8 bases between. Germline CDR1 reads MNHEY; CDR2 reads SVGEGT.

The rearrangement joins TRBV7-2 to TRBJ1-2; no clear D gene. The CDR3 spans 15 residues. The germline V gene encodes CDR1 SGHTA and CDR2 FQGNSA. The V gene lost 5 bases and the J gene lost 8 bases, with 21 bases spanning the gap. The CDR3 sequence: CASSQKTSYAIGYTF. The CDR3 DNA reads as TGTGCCAGCAGCCAAAAGACATCGTATGCTATAGGCTACACCTTC.

This clonotype occurred many times. In DNA form, the CDR3 reads TGTGCCAGCAGCCCCAGACTAGCGGGGGGCCGGGCCTCCTACAATGAGCAGTTCTTC. It translates to CASSPRLAGGRASYNEQFF. The chain recombines TRBV7-9 with TRBJ2-1; 13 nucleotides agree with TRBD2. Germline CDR1 and CDR2: SEHNR and FQNEAQ (reference sequence). CDR3 length equals 19 residues. V shed 5 bases, J shed 0 bases, and the junction held 10 bases outside the gene matches.

This clonotype has at least ten counts. Written as DNA, the CDR3 is TGTGCCAGCAGTTCGTGGGGCGCAAACAATGAGCAGTTCTTC. It encodes CASSSWGANNEQFF. V is TRBV6-2 or TRBV6-3 and J is TRBJ2-1, with a tentative D call TRBD1 (5 bases). The V end was cut by 4 bases, the J end by 5 bases, with 12 bases between. Germline V gene lookup returns CDR1 MNHEY and CDR2 SVGEGT. The CDR3 spans 14 residues.

This clonotype was seen ten or more times. The rearrangement uses TRBV27 and TRBJ2-7; either TRBD1 or TRBD2 may fit D (5 bases each). Trimming took off 5 bases at V and 0 bases at J, with 8 bases between the two ends. Germline CDR1 reads MNHEY; CDR2 reads SMNVEV (reference sequence). The CDR3 runs 13 residues. CDR3 in amino acids: CASSTGTSYEQYF. The CDR3 nucleotides read TGTGCCAGCAGTACCGGGACCTCCTACGAGCAGTACTTC.

The table lists this clonotype with many counts. The J gene is TRBJ2-5, the V gene TRBV10-1; perhaps TRBD2 as D (6 bases). Trimming took 9 bases from V and 2 from J, leaving 10 bases between them. Germline V CDR1 and CDR2: WNHNN, SYGVQD (reference sequence). This CDR3 spans 12 amino acids. In nucleotides, the CDR3 is TGCGCCAGTTCCCGGGGGCAAGAGACCCAGTACTTC. It translates to CASSRGQETQYF.

This clonotype occurred many times. This chain connects TRBV5-1 to TRBJ2-5; D may match TRBD1 or TRBD2 (5 bases each). V was clipped by 4 bases and J by 0 bases, with 10 bases between them. The CDR3 has 14 residues. The germline CDR1 and CDR2 sequences are SGHRS and YFSETQ. Here the CDR3 reads CASSPRGNQETQYF. The CDR3 DNA reads as TGCGCCAGCAGCCCGAGGGGAAACCAAGAGACCCAGTACTTC.

Only a few counts were recorded for this clonotype. The J gene is TRBJ2-5, the V gene TRBV14, with D perhaps given as TRBD1 or TRBD2 (5 bases each). This CDR3 spans 16 amino acids. The V gene's germline CDR1 is SGHDN and CDR2 FVKESK. Trimming took off 4 bases at V and 2 bases at J, with 17 bases between the two ends. The CDR3 DNA is TGTGCCAGCAGCCTCAAGATAGGGTGGGGGCAAGAGACCCAGTACTTC. Translated: CASSLKIGWGQETQYF.

At least ten counts were recorded for this clonotype. This chain links TRBV24-1 with TRBJ2-5; D remains ambiguous. Germline CDR1 and CDR2: KGHDR and SFDVKD. This CDR3 is built from 15 residues. The V and J ends lost 4 bases and 1 base respectively, with 12 bases between them. The CDR3 reads CATSDSRRPQETQYF. The CDR3 nucleotides read TGTGCCACCAGTGACTCCCGCCGGCCCCAAGAGACCCAGTACTTC.

At least ten counts were recorded for this clonotype. The V gene is TRBV20-1, the J gene TRBJ1-1; TRBD1 aligns across 8 bases. The CDR3 is made up of 15 amino acids. In germline, CDR1 is DFQATT, CDR2 SNEGSKA (reference sequence). V gave up 1 base and J gave up 6 bases; unmatched junction bases: 10. This chain's CDR3 is CSARALDRETAEAFF. The CDR3 nucleotides read TGCAGTGCTAGAGCGCTGGACAGGGAGACGGCTGAAGCTTTCTTT.

At least ten counts were recorded for this clonotype. The chain carries TRBV7-9 and TRBJ1-2, with D maybe TRBD1 (6 bases). The V gene lost 5 bases and the J gene lost 2 bases, with 15 bases spanning the gap. Germline assignment: CDR1 SEHNR and CDR2 FQNEAQ (reference sequence). The CDR3 is made up of 15 amino acids. The CDR3, as DNA: TGTGCCAGCAGCCCTTCCAGGGGACCCAACTATGGCTACACCTTC. It specifies CASSPSRGPNYGYTF.

The V and J genes are TRBV6-5 and TRBJ2-7; 8 positions agree with TRBD1. The length of the CDR3 is 13 residues. V was clipped by 4 bases and J by 6 bases; unmatched bases: 5. CDR1 is MNHEY and CDR2 is SVGAGI in the germline V gene. CDR3 amino acids: CASSSDRAAEQYF. DNA for the CDR3: TGTGCCAGCAGTTCGGACAGGGCGGCCGAGCAGTACTTC.

This clonotype was seen many times. This chain links TRBV27 with TRBJ2-7, with 7 bases fitting TRBD2. The CDR3 totals 15 residues. Trimming removed 5 bases from V and 2 bases from J; junction bases left unmatched: 9. CDR1 MNHEY and CDR2 SMNVEV come from the germline V gene (reference sequence). This CDR3 is CASSPRAGRAYEQYF. The CDR3 DNA follows: TGTGCCAGCAGTCCTCGGGCAGGGAGGGCCTACGAGCAGTACTTC.

In this sample, this clonotype turned up many times. The V gene is TRBV6-2 or TRBV6-3, the J gene TRBJ2-1; D not certain. Trimming took 3 bases from V and 5 from J, leaving 11 bases between them. The CDR3 length is 14 residues. The germline CDR1 and CDR2 sequences are MNHEY and SVGEGT. CDR3 bases: TGTGCCAGCAGTTATGGAAATCTTCACAATGAGCAGTTCTTC. Translating it yields CASSYGNLHNEQFF.

This clonotype was seen repeatedly, ten times or more. V and J are TRBV5-1 and TRBJ2-3; D is perhaps TRBD1 or TRBD2 (5 bases each). Germline V gene sequence: CDR1 SGHRS, CDR2 YFSETQ. CDR3 length: 15 amino acids. Trimming took 2 bases from V and 0 from J, leaving 10 bases between them. The CDR3 bases are TGCGCCAGCAGCTTTAAGGGGAGTAGCACAGATACGCAGTATTTT. Residues: CASSFKGSSTDTQYF.

The V call is TRBV3-1, the J call TRBJ1-1; D is ambiguous. V dropped 4 bases and J dropped 6 bases, with 15 bases sitting between them. In germline, CDR1 is LGHDT, CDR2 YNNKEL (reference sequence). The length of the CDR3 is 14 residues. CDR3 nucleotide sequence: TGTGCCAGCAGCCGCCGTACGGGCCAGCCTGAAGCTTTCTTT. Translating gives CASSRRTGQPEAFF.

This clonotype was recorded at least ten times. The chain employs TRBV7-9 and TRBJ2-2; 11 positions match TRBD1. Germline V gene data show CDR1 as SEHNR and CDR2 as FQNEAQ (reference sequence). J was trimmed by 7 bases and V by 5 bases; bases with no gene match: 6. The CDR3 covers 15 residues. CDR3 nucleotides: TGTGCCAGCAGCACCGGGACAGGGGGGATCGGGGAGCTGTTTTTT. Its protein product is CASSTGTGGIGELFF.

The chain uses TRBV3-1 and TRBJ1-1; D uncertain. CDR1 and CDR2 from the germline V gene are LGHDT and YNNKEL (reference sequence). V dropped 0 bases and J dropped 2 bases, with 13 bases sitting between them. The CDR3 has 16 amino acids. CDR3 sequence (DNA): TGTGCCAGCAGCCAAGATGAGGCAGGAGCCAACACTGAAGCTTTCTTT. Its translation: CASSQDEAGANTEAFF.